This T cell receptor (beta chain) was found in a study of radiotherapy plus CTLA-4 blockade in lung cancer. The ends lost 4 bases at V and 2 bases at J; junction bases unmatched: 3. The CDR3 has 14 amino acids. Germline CDR1 reads LNHDA; CDR2 reads SQIVND (reference sequence). Profiling relied on immunoSEQ multiplex PCR, and the TCRdb table lists in-frame clones only, not all of them. The table shows about 53,000 clones, with 84% occurring only once. This material consisted of peripheral blood, taken from a patient treated with radiotherapy plus ipilimumab. The source is a human donor with non-small cell lung cancer whose response to radiotherapy plus ipilimumab could not be evaluated. The rearrangement uses TRBV19 and TRBJ1-1; TRBD1 matches at 8 bases. CDR3 coding DNA: TGTGCCAGTAGTACAGGGGGCAAAAACACTGAAGCTTTCTTT. Amino acid sequence: CASSTGGKNTEAFF.